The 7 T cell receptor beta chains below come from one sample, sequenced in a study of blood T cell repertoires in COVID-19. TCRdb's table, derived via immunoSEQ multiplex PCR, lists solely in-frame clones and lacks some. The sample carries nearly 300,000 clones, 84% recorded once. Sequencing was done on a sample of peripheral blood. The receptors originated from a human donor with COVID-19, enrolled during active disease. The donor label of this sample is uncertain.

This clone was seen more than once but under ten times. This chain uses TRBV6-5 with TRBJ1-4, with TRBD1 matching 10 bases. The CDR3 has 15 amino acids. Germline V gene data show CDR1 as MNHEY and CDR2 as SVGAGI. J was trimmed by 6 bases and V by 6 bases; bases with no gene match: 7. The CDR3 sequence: CASRDNGQGDEKLFF. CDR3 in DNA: TGTGCCAGCAGAGATAACGGACAGGGGGATGAAAAACTGTTTTTT.

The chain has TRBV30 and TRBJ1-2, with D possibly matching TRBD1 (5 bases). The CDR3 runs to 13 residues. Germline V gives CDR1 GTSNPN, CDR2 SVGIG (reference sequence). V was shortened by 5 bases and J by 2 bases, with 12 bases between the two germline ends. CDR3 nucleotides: TGTGCCTGGCAGGGTAGCAGGAACTATGGCTACACCTTC. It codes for CAWQGSRNYGYTF.

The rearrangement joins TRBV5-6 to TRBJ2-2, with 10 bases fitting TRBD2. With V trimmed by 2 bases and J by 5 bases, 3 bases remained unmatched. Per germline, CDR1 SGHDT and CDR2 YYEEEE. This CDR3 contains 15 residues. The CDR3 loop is CASSLIAGGTGELFF. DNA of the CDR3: TGTGCCAGCAGCTTAATAGCGGGAGGAACCGGGGAGCTGTTTTTT. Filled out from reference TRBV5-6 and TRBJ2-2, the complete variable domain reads DAGVTQSPTHLIKTRGQQVTLRCSPKSGHDTVSWYQQALGQGPQFIFQYYEEEERQRGNFPDRFSGHQFPNYSSELNVNALLLGDSALYLCASSLIAGGTGELFFGEGSRLTVL.

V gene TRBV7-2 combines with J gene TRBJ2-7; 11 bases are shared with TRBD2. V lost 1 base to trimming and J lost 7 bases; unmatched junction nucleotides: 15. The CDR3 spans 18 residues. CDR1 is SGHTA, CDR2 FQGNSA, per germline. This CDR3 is CASSLGLGGGLAAWEQYF. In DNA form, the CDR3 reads TGTGCCAGCAGCTTAGGGTTAGGTGGGGGACTAGCGGCGTGGGAGCAGTACTTC.

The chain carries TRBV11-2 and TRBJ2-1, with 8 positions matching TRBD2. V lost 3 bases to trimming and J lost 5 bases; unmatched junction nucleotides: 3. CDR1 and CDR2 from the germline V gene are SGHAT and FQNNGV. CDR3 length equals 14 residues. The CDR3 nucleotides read TGTGCCAGCAGCTTCATACTAGCGGACAATGAGCAGTTCTTC. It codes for CASSFILADNEQFF.

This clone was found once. In DNA form, the CDR3 reads TGTGCCAGCTCACCACGGACAGGGTATGAGAATGAGCAGTTCTTC. Amino acids: CASSPRTGYENEQFF. V is TRBV18 and J is TRBJ2-1, with TRBD1 identical over 8 bases. CDR1 and CDR2 from the germline V gene are KGHSH and LQKENI. There are 15 residues in the CDR3. The V segment lost 1 base and the J segment 7 bases; nucleotides outside the gene matches: 6.

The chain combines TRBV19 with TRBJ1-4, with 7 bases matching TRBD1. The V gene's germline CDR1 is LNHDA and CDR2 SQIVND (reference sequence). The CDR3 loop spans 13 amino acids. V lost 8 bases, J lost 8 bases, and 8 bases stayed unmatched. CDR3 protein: CASGDRVEEKLFF. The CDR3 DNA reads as TGTGCCAGTGGCGACAGGGTAGAGGAAAAACTGTTTTTT.